This TCR beta chain was found in a study of CXCR3-negative and CXCR3-positive naive CD8 T cells. The authors prepared UMI-labeled TRB cDNA libraries by 5' RACE. Using the 5' RACE reads, TCRdb records one entry per CDR3 protein without DNA. The sample table sets out some 38,000 distinct CDR3 sequences. The CDR3 is 16 amino acids. Germline V CDR1 and CDR2: SGHDT, YYEEEE. This chain links TRBV5-6 with TRBJ2-3; with no DNA, the TCRdb D assignment of TRBD1 cannot be verified. The sample was memory CD8+ T cells from blood. The receptor was isolated from a human donor in good health. Some clones in this sample may be carry-over from other donors' samples. The CDR3 region is CASSGGSWGATDTQYF. Based on the CDR3 plus reference TRBV5-6 and TRBJ2-3, the full variable domain is DAGVTQSPTHLIKTRGQQVTLRCSPKSGHDTVSWYQQALGQGPQFIFQYYEEEERQRGNFPDRFSGHQFPNYSSELNVNALLLGDSALYLCASSGGSWGATDTQYFGPGTRLTVL.